This TCR beta chain was identified in a study of cytomegalovirus exposure and HLA in healthy donors. This clone showed up just a few times. The antigen remains undetermined. This CDR3 contains 16 residues. Notes on the study in general: It was assumed in the presence/absence analyses that sequencing depth was roughly uniform across donors. In vitro checks showed that three CMV-associated chains really do target CMV antigens. A list of 150 to 200 TCR beta chains associated with cytomegalovirus was given. In a later analysis, HLA-associated beta chains showed higher expansion and lower generation probabilities than comparable chains.

PCR primers comprised 60 Vbeta and 13 Jbeta primers. Some clones are missing from TCRdb's copy, which holds only in-frame ones; the method was immunoSEQ multiplex PCR. In the table there are roughly 180,000 clones, roughly 10% of which are singletons. Sequenced material: PBMCs. This sequence originates from a woman in her 30s in good health and CMV-seropositive. V is TRBV1 and J is TRBJ2-5; TRBD2, the D gene given by the table, was not confirmed from the DNA. TRBV1 counts as a pseudogene. The CDR3 is CTSSLETSGMRETQYF. The CDR3 DNA follows: TGCACCAGCAGCCTTGAGACTAGCGGAATGAGAGAGACCCAGTACTTC.